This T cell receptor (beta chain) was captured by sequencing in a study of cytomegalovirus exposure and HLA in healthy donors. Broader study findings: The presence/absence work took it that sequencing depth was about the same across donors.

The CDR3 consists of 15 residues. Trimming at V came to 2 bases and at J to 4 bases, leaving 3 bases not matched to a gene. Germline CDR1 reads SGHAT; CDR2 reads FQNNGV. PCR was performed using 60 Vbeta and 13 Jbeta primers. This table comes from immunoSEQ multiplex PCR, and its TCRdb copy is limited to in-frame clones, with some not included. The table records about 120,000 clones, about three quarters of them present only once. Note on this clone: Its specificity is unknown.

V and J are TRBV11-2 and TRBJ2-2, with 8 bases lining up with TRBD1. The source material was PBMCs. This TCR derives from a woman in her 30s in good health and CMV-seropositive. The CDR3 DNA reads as TGTGCCAGCAGCTTATGGCAGGGGGCCACCGGGGAGCTGTTTTTT. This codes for CASSLWQGATGELFF.